The 7 T cell receptor beta chains reported below all come from one sample, sequenced in a study of blood T cell repertoires in COVID-19. Here immunoSEQ multiplex PCR was the method, and the copy in TCRdb shows in-frame clones only, minus some. The sample records some 350,000 clones, 80% to 90% being singletons. The sample comprised PBMCs or T cells enriched from blood (not recorded which). These receptors were obtained from a man between 18 and 35 years old who had recovered from COVID-19.

This chain connects TRBV7-8 to TRBJ2-7, with a weak D call TRBD2 (5 bases). V lost 1 base to trimming and J lost 3 bases, with 10 bases between them. This CDR3 region has 14 residues. Germline V CDR1 and CDR2: SGHVS, FQNEAQ. For the CDR3, the DNA is TGTGCCAGCAGCTTAGTTGCTAGCAGCTACGAGCAGTACTTC. This sequence encodes CASSLVASSYEQYF.

CDR3 sequence reads: CASSLRGRAILDTGELFF. DNA of the CDR3: TGTGCCAGCAGCTTAAGAGGGAGGGCCATTTTGGACACCGGGGAGCTGTTTTTT. The rearrangement uses TRBV7-3 and TRBJ2-2; 7 bases fit TRBD2. From germline, CDR1 is SGHTA and CDR2 FQGTGA. V shed 1 base and J 3 bases; nucleotides not matched to a gene: 11. CDR3 size: 18 residues.

The chain recombines TRBV11-1 with TRBJ1-2, with no clear D. V lost 4 bases and J lost 2, with 14 bases in between. Germline V CDR1 and CDR2: SGHAT, FQDESV (reference sequence). The CDR3 sequence is 15 residues long. In DNA form, the CDR3 reads TGTGCCAGCAGCTCACCGAGTGTGGGCAACTATGGCTACACCTTC. It codes for CASSSPSVGNYGYTF.

V and J are TRBV5-1 and TRBJ1-2, with 7 positions matching TRBD1. The V and J ends lost 2 bases and 8 bases, in that order; junction bases with no gene match: 12. There are 15 residues in the CDR3. The germline V gene has CDR1 SGHRS and CDR2 YFSETQ. The CDR3 sequence: CASSFTGQTRGGYTF. In DNA, the CDR3 is TGCGCCAGCAGCTTTACGGGACAGACCCGTGGCGGCTACACCTTC.

This chain links TRBV30 with TRBJ1-4, with D unresolved. This CDR3 is 14 amino acids long. Germline V lookup: CDR1 GTSNPN, CDR2 SVGIG (reference sequence). The germline V and J ends were trimmed by 5 bases and 0 bases, with 10 bases remaining between them. In nucleotides, the CDR3 is TGTGCCTGGGGACGTCGTACAACTAATGAAAAACTGTTTTTT. This sequence encodes CAWGRRTTNEKLFF. Filled out from reference TRBV30 and TRBJ1-4, the complete variable domain reads SQTIHQWPATLVQPVGSPLSLECTVEGTSNPNLYWYRQAAGRGLQLLFYSVGIGQISSEVPQNLSASRPQDRQFILSSKKLLLSDSGFYLCAWGRRTTNEKLFFGSGTQLSVL.

This chain joins TRBV30 and TRBJ2-7, with a weak D call TRBD2 (6 bases). The germline V gene encodes CDR1 GTSNPN and CDR2 SVGIG (reference sequence). The CDR3 spans 12 residues. V was shortened by 4 bases and J by 5 bases, with 12 bases between the two germline ends. The CDR3 sequence: CAWNPGGNEQYF. The DNA of the CDR3 is TGTGCCTGGAACCCCGGCGGGAACGAGCAGTACTTC.

The V call is TRBV5-1, the J call TRBJ1-1; 8 nucleotides match TRBD1. Germline V gene data show CDR1 as SGHRS and CDR2 as YFSETQ. The ends lost 1 base at V and 0 bases at J; junction bases unmatched: 11. The CDR3 contains 18 residues. This CDR3 is CASSLTSQGAELNTEAFF. The CDR3 bases are TGCGCCAGCAGCTTGACGTCCCAGGGGGCAGAACTGAACACTGAAGCTTTCTTT.